This TCR beta chain was sequenced during a study of T cell repertoires in cytomegalovirus infection. MiXCR was run by TCRdb on the reads, yielding one entry per CDR3 protein. Among about 330,000 distinct CDR3 sequences, about 35% were seen once, and the ten largest hold about 13%. CDR3 length: 12 residues. The V end was cut by 4 bases, the J end by 8 bases, with 9 bases between. Looked up from germline, CDR1 is MNHEY and CDR2 is SMNVEV (reference sequence). This clonotype was counted between two and nine times. No antigen is known for it. The TCR comes from a human donor in good health (CMV status not recorded). Some clones in this sample may be carry-over from other donors' samples. Material: cultured PBMCs, obtained from culture after CMV antigen stimulation. The rearrangement joins TRBV27 to TRBJ2-1; D call uncertain. CDR3 residues: CASSWNGYEQFF. CDR3 DNA sequence: TGTGCCAGCAGTTGGAACGGATATGAGCAGTTCTTC.